The 8 T cell receptor beta chains below were found in one sample sequenced in a study of blood T cell repertoires in COVID-19 (dated by TCRdb to the early 2020s). Library creation used the immunoSEQ multiplex PCR assay. TCRdb limited this immuneACCESS table to in-frame rearrangements with V and J called. A share of clones is missing; checked studies link under half to unresolved V genes, and the rest is unexplained. The sample table shows 130,000 to 150,000 clones, and about 90% are seen once. The top ten hold approximately 4.3% of the sample. The specimen was PBMCs or T cells enriched from blood (not recorded which). The receptors derive from a woman in her forties who had been exposed to COVID-19.

The CDR3 DNA is TGTGCCACCAGCATCGACAGGGGGGCCTACGAGCAGTACTTC. This translates into CATSIDRGAYEQYF. The chain carries TRBV15 and TRBJ2-7; TRBD1 aligns across 9 bases. V was clipped by 4 bases and J by 2 bases; unmatched bases: 3. This CDR3 has 14 amino acids. Germline-derived CDR1 and CDR2 are LNHNV and YYDKDF (reference sequence).

This clone was seen only once. This sequence joins TRBV5-4 and TRBJ2-3; D is uncertain. The CDR3 covers 12 residues. V was shortened by 6 bases and J by 7 bases, with 12 bases between the two germline ends. Germline-derived CDR1 and CDR2 are SGHNT and YYREEE (reference sequence). The CDR3 bases are TGTGCCAGCAACTTCAATTCCCATACGCAGTATTTT. Encoded protein: CASNFNSHTQYF.

The chain uses TRBV6-5 and TRBJ2-7; 9 bases fit TRBD1. The CDR3 loop spans 13 amino acids. In germline, CDR1 is MNHEY, CDR2 SVGAGI. V lost 7 bases and J lost 4; bases outside the gene matches: 5. The CDR3 spells CASMWTGDYEQYF. CDR3 DNA: TGTGCCAGCATGTGGACAGGGGATTACGAGCAGTACTTC.

The V call is TRBV3-1 (or the pseudogene TRBV3-2), the J call TRBJ1-4, with 7 bases aligning to TRBD1. Germline V gives CDR1 LGHDT, CDR2 YNNKEL (reference sequence). The CDR3 spans 17 residues. Trimming at V came to 1 base and at J to 3 bases, leaving 8 bases not matched to a gene. This chain's CDR3 is CASSQGFRQGANEKLFF. In DNA, the CDR3 is TGTGCCAGCAGCCAAGGATTCAGACAGGGCGCTAATGAAAAACTGTTTTTT.

The chain recombines TRBV5-1 with TRBJ2-3, with D unresolved. The CDR3 covers 15 residues. V shed 2 bases and J shed 0 bases, with 10 bases lying between them. CDR1 is SGHRS and CDR2 is YFSETQ in the germline V gene. CDR3 protein: CASSFESSSTDTQYF. CDR3 sequence (DNA): TGCGCCAGCAGCTTCGAGAGCTCTAGCACAGATACGCAGTATTTT. The full variable domain, its missing parts supplied by reference TRBV5-1 and TRBJ2-3, is KAGVTQTPRYLIKTRGQQVTLSCSPISGHRSVSWYQQTPGQGLQFLFEYFSETQRNKGNFPGRFSGRQFSNSRSEMNVSTLELGDSALYLCASSFESSSTDTQYFGPGTRLTVL.

The chain links TRBV5-1 to TRBJ2-2, with TRBD2 identical over 15 bases. CDR1 is SGHRS, CDR2 YFSETQ, per germline. J lost 1 base, V lost 5 bases, and 3 bases had no gene match. The CDR3 length is 17 residues. CDR3 residues: CASRRTSGGVNTGELFF. The CDR3 coding sequence is TGCGCCAGCAGAAGGACTAGCGGGGGGGTGAACACCGGGGAGCTGTTTTTT.

This chain joins TRBV25-1 and TRBJ2-7, with D unresolved. The CDR3 totals 12 residues. The germline CDR1 and CDR2 sequences are MGHDK and SYGVNS. V was trimmed by 2 bases and J by 3 bases, leaving 5 bases between them. For the CDR3, the DNA is TGTGCCAGCAGTGAAAACTTCTACGAGCAGTACTTC. This sequence encodes CASSENFYEQYF.

The V and J genes are TRBV4-3 and TRBJ2-1; 9 bases fit TRBD2. The trim removed 3 bases at V and 10 bases at J, leaving 10 bases unmatched. This CDR3 spans 15 amino acids. Germline values: CDR1 LGHNA, CDR2 YSLEER. For the CDR3, the DNA is TGCGCCAGCAGCCAGGAAATGGGACTAGCTTACGAGCAGTTCTTC. Protein sequence: CASSQEMGLAYEQFF.